This TCR beta chain was recovered during a study of cytomegalovirus exposure and HLA in healthy donors (dated by TCRdb to about 2017). Broadly, across the study: An earlier analysis of 550 to 700 of the donors reported 250 to 300 Gb of sequence data and some 120 million unique TCR beta sequences from 190 million or so T cells. Around 320 gigabases of sequencing data and approximately 80 million unique TCR sequences were included in an early release covering roughly 700 HLA-typed donors. The genetic ancestry cluster associated with self-reported Caucasian donors included around 76% of the roughly 380 genotyped donors. The study aimed to test whether signatures of past pathogen exposure could be identified by cataloging public T cell receptors. The study profiled the T cell repertoires of around 700 subjects by immunosequencing and related them to cytomegalovirus serostatus. In addition to the first cohort of 666 subjects, a separate validation cohort of approximately 130 different subjects was used. The study combined high-throughput TCR immunosequencing, statistical association of individual TCRs with disease status, and machine learning to predict cytomegalovirus infection status. A later analysis re-analyzed previously published TCR beta repertoires from 600 to 850 donors and added high-resolution HLA genotyping to study TCR occurrence patterns. The later analysis used no new phenotypic data to find candidate immune exposures, relying instead on TCR beta sequences and their occurrence across donors. To decide whether each TCR beta V gene segment behaved as functional or pseudogenic, an earlier analysis of some 540 of the donors relied on high-throughput TCR beta sequencing. Alongside the repertoire data, information on donor age, sex, ethnicity and CMV serostatus was compiled. In a later genetic analysis, genome-wide SNP genotypes for about 65% of the 666 donors were used, and that subset was treated as a discovery cohort. Every repertoire in the discovery cohort had been generated on one and the same sequencing platform. Class I and class II HLA loci were covered by the typing at four-digit resolution. The number of donors typed differed by locus, with roughly 620-640 for A, B, C, DRB1 and DQB1, roughly 520 for DQA1, nearly 610 for DPA1, and around 430 for DPB1. About 5 DR-DQ haplotypes were handled as single units for association and clustering, since linkage in the cohort was strong. Across about 380 genotyped donors of the cohort, an average of roughly 230,000 unique TCR beta nucleotide sequences per donor were sequenced, and about a sixth of those sequences were non-productive.

In total, 500 to 700 healthy bone marrow donors made up the cohort. Cohort members were all nominally healthy when sampled, although unrecorded immune exposures were likely present. The donor tested CMV seropositive and was one of the 289 seropositive cohort members. A peripheral blood sample was collected from each donor, and TCR beta sequencing was performed on peripheral blood mononuclear cells. Genomic DNA was extracted from the blood cell samples with the Qiagen DNeasy Blood Extraction Kit. Details on this clone: Its antigen remains undetermined. Base qualities are not recorded, but no much larger clone differs from it by a single base.

Overall study results and their limits: The presence/absence analyses assumed that sequencing depth was roughly uniform across donors, and that assumption may not be true. Correlated functional status among segregating V segments might be attributable to linkage disequilibrium, but an unknown experimental factor could not be ruled out. Because some donors lacked HLA typing at each locus, the association tests relied only on the typed subset. In an earlier analysis of 587 of the donors, most TCR beta V segments appeared in productive rearrangements about 90% or about 30% of the time, broadly matching IMGT annotations. CMV serostatus was the only immune exposure information available for the cohort. Because the 87-base-pair reads could not distinguish some IMGT-functional V segments, including TRBV6-2 and TRBV6-3, those segments were excluded. An association between a missense DCLRE1C variant and V-gene and J-gene trimming of TCR beta chains was found in a later genetic analysis and replicated in an independent cohort. Most TCR sequences were observed very rarely across donors, whereas some public TCRs were present in many individuals. Most CMV-associated TCR beta chains appeared to be HLA-restricted in a later analysis, and the HLA associations seemed to be driven largely by CMV exposure. In vitro tests confirmed that three of the cytomegalovirus-associated TCR beta chains recognize cytomegalovirus antigens. A cluster of highly shared sequence variants was judged likely to be a technical artifact of the sequencing pipeline. Strong co-occurrence of HLA alleles, especially DR and DQ, made assigning TCR associations to individual alleles difficult. A further reported finding was that TCR beta sequences accurately predicted the HLA-A and HLA-B alleles for most subjects in the first cohort. In a later analysis, 15,000 to 20,000 TCR beta sequences were associated with specific HLA alleles at a false discovery rate of 0.05. A later analysis found that TCR association rates varied across HLA loci, with DRB1 alleles showing the most associated TCRs and HLA-C alleles the fewest. The study listed 150 to 200 TCR beta chains as associated with cytomegalovirus. A later analysis reported that several top co-occurrence clusters appeared linked to parvovirus B19, influenza, CMV and Epstein-Barr virus. Cytomegalovirus status was reported to be diagnosed by the classifier with high specificity and sensitivity in both the original and validation cohorts. Because counts were too low, about 18 rarely observed V segments, including chromosome 9 orphons, were excluded from the earlier analysis of 587 of the donors. In a later analysis, HLA-associated TCR beta chains were found to be more clonally expanded and to have lower generation probabilities than equally common non-associated chains. Compared with the approximately 700-donor mean, donors in an Asian-associated ancestry cluster had fewer N-insertions in productive TCRs, according to a later genetic analysis. Only TCR beta chains were sequenced in this cohort, and the absence of alpha or paired-chain data limited detectable features. According to the authors, the approach could potentially be generalized to other disease states and immunological phenotypes.

The CDR3 starts with the cysteine, ends with the phenylalanine, and has 15 residues. The entry retains the CDR3 DNA only, 45 bases that are in frame from base 1. The CDR1 and CDR2 encoded by the germline V gene are SGHDN and FVKESK. Compared with germline, V lacks 7 bases and J lacks 2 bases; bases without a gene match: 6. Library prep was done by the immunoSEQ multiplex PCR assay. For the multiplex PCR, a mixture combining 60 forward primers for TCR Vbeta segments and 13 reverse primers for TCR Jbeta segments was used. The CDR3 region of rearranged TCR beta genes was amplified from genomic DNA with a multiplex PCR assay. Amplified TCR beta libraries were sequenced as 87-base-pair reads on the Illumina HiSeq System. In the paper's pipeline: Across the 670 or so repertoires, a later analysis counted roughly 77 million unique TCR beta chains, roughly 11 million of which were shared by at least two donors. Raw reads were error-corrected and collapsed into unique sequences by a nearest-neighbor algorithm in which closely related sequences were merged to remove PCR and sequencing errors. Alignment of CDR3 sequences to IMGT reference sequences was used to assign V, D and J gene segments. For a sequence to be retained, a match of at least six nucleotides was required to both a V gene segment and a J gene segment. A rearrangement counted as productive if the CDR3 had no stop codons and remained in frame with V and J, and every other rearrangement counted as non-productive. CDR3 was defined according to IMGT convention as the region running from the second conserved V-encoded cysteine to the conserved J-encoded phenylalanine. The earlier analysis of about 560 of the donors excluded any sequence lacking an unambiguous match to a single V gene segment. An earlier analysis of around 600 of the donors classified V segments as functional when productive rearrangements were above 56.7% and as segregating when the standard deviation between donors was above 5%. A statistical classification framework was developed to diagnose cytomegalovirus status using the catalog of TCR beta chain sequences. A later analysis assigned V and J genes by comparing TCR nucleotide sequences with IMGT/GENE-DB human TR gene sequences. The TCRdist pipeline was used in a later analysis to assign CDR3 sequences and most-parsimonious VDJ recombination scenarios. In a later analysis, every TCR beta chain was defined by the combination of its CDR3 amino acid sequence and its V-gene family, and reads without a unique V-gene family were dropped. To address suspected cross-contamination and a sequencing artifact, a later analysis removed 550 to 750 highly shared, low-generation-probability nucleotide sequences. In a later analysis, a clonal expansion index for each public chain was calculated from normalized within-repertoire ranks of inferred template counts. In a later analysis, generation probabilities were computed using a VDJ recombination model fitted to out-of-frame rearrangements, and the results were checked against IGoR. Hypergeometric tests were used in a later analysis to score TCR-TCR, TCR-HLA and TCR-CMV co-occurrence, with a repertoire-size bias correction applied to the TCR pairs. False discovery rates were estimated in a later analysis by permuting HLA or CMV assignments 20 times. In a later analysis, co-occurring TCRs were grouped with DBSCAN, and TCRdist sequence similarity was added when clustering was performed within HLA-allele-positive subsets. Repertoires with fewer than 30,000 or more than 120,000 public chains were left out of co-occurrence clustering, as were four to six repertoires with anomalous nucleotide sharing. TCRdb re-hosts the immuneACCESS table, in-frame sequences only. Its copies lack some clones; in the studies checked, an unresolved V gene accounts for under half of them, and the cause for the rest is not known. V and J calls and clone size are as listed in that table; D and trimming were resolved from the DNA. A total of roughly 190,000 clones appear in this sample, approximately 79% of them only once. The top ten clones comprise more than 1.5% of the sample.

The rearrangement combines TRBV14 with TRBJ2-3, with 10 central nucleotides matching TRBD1. The sample consisted of PBMCs. The clonotype comes from a girl aged 10-17 years in good health and CMV-seropositive. This receptor carries the CDR3 CASNTGQGVTDTQYF. In nucleotides, the sequence is TGTGCCAGCAACACCGGACAGGGGGTCACAGATACGCAGTATTTT. Extended through the reference TRBV14 and TRBJ2-3 proteins, this CDR3 yields the full variable domain: EAGVTQFPSHSVIEKGQTVTLRCDPISGHDNLYWYRRVMGKEIKFLLHFVKESKQDESGMPNNRFLAERTGGTYSTLKVQPAELEDSGVYFCASNTGQGVTDTQYFGPGTRLTVL.